These 15 T cell receptor beta chains were sequenced from one sample in a study of Ad26.COV2.S vaccination and SARS-CoV-2 variants. The treatment was: around 19 received Ad26.COV2.S at low or high dose, single or two shots; 5 received placebo; per-sample allocation not given. Each sample was drawn 63 days after the first injection (of vaccine or placebo). Here immunoSEQ multiplex PCR was the method, and the copy in TCRdb shows in-frame clones only, minus some. The table has some 640,000 clones, about 89% seen once. Material: peripheral blood, obtained in a trial of Ad26.COV2.S vaccine versus placebo. The receptors stem from a person aged 18-65 years who received the Ad26.COV2.S COVID-19 vaccine or a placebo.

This chain connects TRBV5-6 to TRBJ2-5, with 14 bases matching TRBD2. Losses at the gene ends were 4 bases for V and 4 bases for J; bases not matched to a gene: 3. CDR1 SGHDT and CDR2 YYEEEE come from the germline V gene. The CDR3 is made up of 15 amino acids. CDR3 nucleotides: TGTGCCAGCAGCCAAGGGACTAGCGGGAGAGAGACCCAGTACTTC. Translated: CASSQGTSGRETQYF.

The J gene is TRBJ2-7, the V gene TRBV19; D gene unclear. The germline V gene encodes CDR1 LNHDA and CDR2 SQIVND (reference sequence). V dropped 10 bases and J dropped 2 bases, with 21 bases sitting between them. This CDR3 has 15 amino acids. The CDR3 is CATKSQATLPYEQYF. CDR3 nucleotide sequence: TGTGCCACCAAATCCCAAGCGACCCTCCCCTACGAGCAGTACTTC.

The chain couples TRBV30 to TRBJ1-6; D is unclear. CDR3 length equals 13 residues. Trimming cost V 0 bases and J 8 bases, with 8 bases left between them. Germline loops: CDR1 GTSNPN, CDR2 SVGIG (reference sequence). In DNA, the CDR3 is TGTGCCTGGAGTGTATTTTTGGATTCACCCCTCCACTTT. Residues: CAWSVFLDSPLHF. Using reference TRBV30 and TRBJ1-6 for the parts outside the CDR3, the full variable domain is SQTIHQWPATLVQPVGSPLSLECTVEGTSNPNLYWYRQAAGRGLQLLFYSVGIGQISSEVPQNLSASRPQDRQFILSSKKLLLSDSGFYLCAWSVFLDSPLHFGNGTRLTVT.

The J gene is TRBJ2-7, the V gene TRBV10-3; D tentatively fits TRBD1 or TRBD2 (5 bases each). Trimming removed 10 bases at V and 12 bases at J, with 31 bases between. The germline CDR1 and CDR2 sequences are ENHRY and SYGVKD. The CDR3 is 15 residues long. The CDR3 DNA reads as TGTGCCACTCGCATCCAAGAAGTCTCGGGGCCGAGGCCGTACTTC. Its translation is CATRIQEVSGPRPYF.

The chain couples TRBV27 to TRBJ1-6; possibly TRBD1 for D (5 bases). Germline CDR1 MNHEY, CDR2 SMNVEV (reference sequence). Trimming took 6 bases from V and 6 from J, leaving 12 bases between them. CDR3 length: 14 residues. CDR3 coding DNA: TGTGCCAGCAGACGCACAGGCGGTAATTCACCCCTCCACTTT. Its protein is CASRRTGGNSPLHF.

CDR3 nucleotides: TGTGCCTGGAGTCCCGGTCCTAACACCGGGGAGCTGTTTTTT. Translating gives CAWSPGPNTGELFF. J is TRBJ2-2 and V is TRBV30, with D uncertain. Germline CDR1 reads GTSNPN; CDR2 reads SVGIG (reference sequence). The CDR3 has 14 amino acids. V lost 2 bases, J lost 2 bases, and 9 bases lay in between.

This chain uses TRBV10-3 with TRBJ1-1; a possible D gene is TRBD1 (5 bases). Germline CDR1 is ENHRY and CDR2 is SYGVKD. Trimming left V 0 bases short and J 1 base short, with 15 bases between. This CDR3 has 17 amino acids. CDR3 nucleotides: TGTGCCATCAGTGAGTCGATCGGCGGGACTAAGAACACTGAAGCTTTCTTT. This encodes CAISESIGGTKNTEAFF.

The rearrangement uses TRBV5-4 and TRBJ2-1; D is undetermined. Germline V CDR1 and CDR2: SGHNT, YYREEE (reference sequence). This CDR3 is built from 15 residues. V lost 0 bases to trimming and J lost 1 base, with 8 bases between them. As DNA, the CDR3 is TGTGCCAGCAGCTTGGGGACCCAATCCTACAATGAGCAGTTCTTC. It specifies CASSLGTQSYNEQFF.

The chain couples TRBV30 to TRBJ2-1; no reliable D call. The V gene's germline CDR1 is GTSNPN and CDR2 SVGIG (reference sequence). The length of the CDR3 is 13 residues. Trimming removed 4 bases from V and 4 bases from J, with 11 bases in between. The CDR3 region has the DNA TGTGCCTGGAACTCCGGGTCTTACAATGAGCAGTTCTTC. It yields the protein CAWNSGSYNEQFF.

The J gene is TRBJ1-2, the V gene TRBV29-1; D is unclear. Trimming stripped 5 bases from V and 4 bases from J, with 14 bases between. The CDR3 totals 13 residues. The V gene's germline CDR1 is SQVTM and CDR2 ANQGSEA. For the CDR3, the DNA is TGCAGCGTTTGGGAGGGATCATCCTATGGCTACACCTTC. As protein: CSVWEGSSYGYTF.

J is TRBJ2-5 and V is TRBV11-2; no reliable D call. The CDR3 is made up of 14 amino acids. Trimming took 5 bases from V and 7 from J, leaving 17 bases between them. Per the germline V gene, CDR1 is SGHAT and CDR2 is FQNNGV. DNA of the CDR3: TGTGCCAGCAGCCCCCCGTCAAGGGATGGGACCCAGTACTTC. It yields the protein CASSPPSRDGTQYF.

On this clone: At the DNA level, this CDR3 is encoded by other sequences in the same sample as well. This chain joins TRBV18 and TRBJ1-4; D gene uncertain. The CDR3 is 13 residues long. CDR1 KGHSH and CDR2 LQKENI come from the germline V gene. Trimming left V 4 bases short and J 3 bases short, with 6 bases between. CDR3 sequence: CASSRGANEKLFF. The CDR3 DNA reads TGTGCCAGCTCACGCGGGGCTAATGAAAAACTGTTTTTT.

The gene calls are TRBV18 and TRBJ2-7, with 9 nucleotides matching TRBD1. Germline V lookup: CDR1 KGHSH, CDR2 LQKENI. The CDR3 extends over 14 amino acids. V shed 6 bases, J shed 5 bases, and the junction held 8 bases outside the gene matches. CDR3 loop: CASSDNRGRDEQYF. The CDR3 DNA sequence: TGTGCCAGCTCTGATAACAGGGGGCGCGACGAGCAGTACTTC.

This chain joins TRBV11-1 and TRBJ2-5; 7 bases line up with TRBD1. V lost 5 bases, J lost 1 base, and 10 bases stayed unmatched. Looked up from germline, CDR1 is SGHAT and CDR2 is FQDESV (reference sequence). The CDR3 totals 16 residues. The CDR3 bases are TGTGCCAGCAGCACTACTGACAGGGACCTCCAAGAGACCCAGTACTTC. It encodes CASSTTDRDLQETQYF.

V usage is TRBV3-1 (or the pseudogene TRBV3-2) and J usage is TRBJ2-7; maybe TRBD1 (5 bases). This CDR3 comprises 14 residues. V gave up 1 base and J gave up 4 bases, with 11 bases separating them. Per the germline V gene, CDR1 is LGHDT and CDR2 is YNNKEL (reference sequence). CDR3 DNA sequence: TGTGCCAGCAGCCAAGGGGCAGGGCCTTACGAGCAGTACTTC. This codes for CASSQGAGPYEQYF.